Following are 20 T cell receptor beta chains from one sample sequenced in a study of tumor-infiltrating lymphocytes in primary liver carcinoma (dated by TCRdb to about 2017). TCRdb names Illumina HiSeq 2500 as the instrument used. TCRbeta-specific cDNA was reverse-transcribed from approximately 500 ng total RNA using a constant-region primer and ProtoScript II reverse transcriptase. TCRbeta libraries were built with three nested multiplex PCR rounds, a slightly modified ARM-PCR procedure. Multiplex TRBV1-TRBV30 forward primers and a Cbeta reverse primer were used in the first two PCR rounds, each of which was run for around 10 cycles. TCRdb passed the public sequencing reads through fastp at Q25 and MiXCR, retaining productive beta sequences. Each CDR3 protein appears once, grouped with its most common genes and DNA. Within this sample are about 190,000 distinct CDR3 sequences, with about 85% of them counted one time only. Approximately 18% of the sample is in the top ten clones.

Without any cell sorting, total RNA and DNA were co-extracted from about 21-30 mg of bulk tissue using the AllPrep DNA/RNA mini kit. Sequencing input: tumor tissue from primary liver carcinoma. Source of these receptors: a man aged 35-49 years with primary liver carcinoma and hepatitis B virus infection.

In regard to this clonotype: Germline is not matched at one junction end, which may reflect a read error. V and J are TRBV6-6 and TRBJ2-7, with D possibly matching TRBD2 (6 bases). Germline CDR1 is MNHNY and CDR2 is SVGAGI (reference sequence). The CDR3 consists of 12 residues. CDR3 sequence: CVSSPRAGEQYF. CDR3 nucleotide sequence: TGTGTCAGCAGTCCCCGAGCGGGCGAGCAGTACTTC.

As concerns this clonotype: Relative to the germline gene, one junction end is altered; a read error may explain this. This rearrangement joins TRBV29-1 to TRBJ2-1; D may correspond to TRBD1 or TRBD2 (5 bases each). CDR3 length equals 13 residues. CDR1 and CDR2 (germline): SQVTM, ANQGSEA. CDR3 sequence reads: CSIEGSANNEQFF. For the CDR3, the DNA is TGCAGCATTGAGGGGTCAGCGAACAATGAGCAGTTCTTC.

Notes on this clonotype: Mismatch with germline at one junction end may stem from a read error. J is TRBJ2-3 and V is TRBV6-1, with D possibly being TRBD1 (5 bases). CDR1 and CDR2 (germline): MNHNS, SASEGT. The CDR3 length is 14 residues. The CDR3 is CASSEGGSRDTQYF. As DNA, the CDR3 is TGTGCCAGCAGTGAAGGGGGCAGCAGAGATACGCAGTATTTT.

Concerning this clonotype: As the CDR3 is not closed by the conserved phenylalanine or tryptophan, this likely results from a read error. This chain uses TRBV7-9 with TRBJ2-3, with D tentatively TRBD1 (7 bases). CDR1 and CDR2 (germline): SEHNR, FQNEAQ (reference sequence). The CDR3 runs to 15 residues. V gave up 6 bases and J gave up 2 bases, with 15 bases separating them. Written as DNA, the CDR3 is TGTGCCAGCAGTAGGAGGGGGCAGGCCACAGATACGCAGTATTCT. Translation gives CASSRRGQATDTQYS.

This CDR3 is CVNSPRQGPFYEQYF. The CDR3 DNA is TGTGTCAACAGTCCGCGACAGGGACCGTTCTACGAGCAGTACTTC. The gene calls are TRBV6-6 and TRBJ2-7, with 7 positions matching TRBD1. There are 15 residues in the CDR3. Germline V lookup: CDR1 MNHNY, CDR2 SVGAGI (reference sequence).

CDR3 region: CASSYGGRGNTYEQYF. The CDR3, as DNA: TGTGCCAGCAGTTACGGAGGCAGGGGAAATACTTACGAGCAGTACTTC. The V call is TRBV6-5, the J call TRBJ2-7, with D perhaps matching TRBD1 (6 bases). Trimming left V 2 bases short and J 4 bases short, with 18 bases between. The CDR3 sequence is 16 residues long. Per the germline V gene, CDR1 is MNHEY and CDR2 is SVGAGI.

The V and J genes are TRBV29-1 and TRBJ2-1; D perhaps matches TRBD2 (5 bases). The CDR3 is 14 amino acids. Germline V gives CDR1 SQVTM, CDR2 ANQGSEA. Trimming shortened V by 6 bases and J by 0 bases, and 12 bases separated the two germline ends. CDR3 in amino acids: CSVGIPGSYNEQFF. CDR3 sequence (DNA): TGCAGCGTCGGGATTCCGGGCTCCTACAATGAGCAGTTCTTC.

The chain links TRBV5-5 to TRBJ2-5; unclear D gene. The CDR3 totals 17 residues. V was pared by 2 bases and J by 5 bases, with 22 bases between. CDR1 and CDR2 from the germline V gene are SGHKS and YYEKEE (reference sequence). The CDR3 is CASSFLPRGNMGETQYF. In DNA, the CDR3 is TGTGCCAGCAGCTTTCTACCACGAGGAAACATGGGTGAGACCCAGTACTTC.

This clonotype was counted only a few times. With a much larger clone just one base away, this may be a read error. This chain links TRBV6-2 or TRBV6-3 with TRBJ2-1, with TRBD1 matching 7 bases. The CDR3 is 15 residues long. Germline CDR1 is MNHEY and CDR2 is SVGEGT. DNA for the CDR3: TGTGCCAGCACATCAGGGGGTTTCGGGGCCAATAAGCAGTTCTTC. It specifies CASTSGGFGANKQFF.

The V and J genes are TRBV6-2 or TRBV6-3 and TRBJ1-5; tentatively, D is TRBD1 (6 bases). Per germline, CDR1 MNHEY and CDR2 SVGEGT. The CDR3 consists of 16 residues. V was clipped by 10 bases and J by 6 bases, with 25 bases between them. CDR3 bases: TGTGCCATCAACTTGGGGGACACGCCACGAGGTCAGCCCCAGCATTTT. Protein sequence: CAINLGDTPRGQPQHF.

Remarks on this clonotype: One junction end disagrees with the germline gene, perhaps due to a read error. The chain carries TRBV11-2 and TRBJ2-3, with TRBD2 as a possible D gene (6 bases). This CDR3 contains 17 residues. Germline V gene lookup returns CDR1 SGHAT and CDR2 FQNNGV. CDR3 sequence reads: CVSSLDPGEINTDTQYF. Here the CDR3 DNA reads TGTGTCAGCAGCTTAGATCCGGGGGAGATTAACACAGATACGCAGTATTTT.

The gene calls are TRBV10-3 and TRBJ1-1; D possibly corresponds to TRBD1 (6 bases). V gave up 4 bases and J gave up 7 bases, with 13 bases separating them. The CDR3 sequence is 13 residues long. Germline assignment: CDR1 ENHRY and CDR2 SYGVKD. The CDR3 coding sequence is TGTGCCATCAGTGCTAGGACGGACAGTGAAGCTTTCTTT. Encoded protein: CAISARTDSEAFF.

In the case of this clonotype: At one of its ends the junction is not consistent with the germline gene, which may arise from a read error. The CDR3 DNA is TGTACCAGCAGCTTGGAAGGTAGCGAGGTCACAGATACCCAGTATTTT. As protein: CTSSLEGSEVTDTQYF. The J gene is TRBJ2-3, the V gene TRBV5-4, with a weak D call TRBD2 (5 bases). CDR1 SGHNT and CDR2 YYREEE come from the germline V gene (reference sequence). The CDR3 sequence is 16 residues long.

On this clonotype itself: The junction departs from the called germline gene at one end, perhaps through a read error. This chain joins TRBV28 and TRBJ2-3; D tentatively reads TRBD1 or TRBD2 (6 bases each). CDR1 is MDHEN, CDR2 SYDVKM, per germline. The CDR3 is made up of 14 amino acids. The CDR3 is CASVYRGRTDMQYF. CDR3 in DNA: TGTGCCAGTGTGTATCGGGGGAGGACAGATATGCAGTATTTT.

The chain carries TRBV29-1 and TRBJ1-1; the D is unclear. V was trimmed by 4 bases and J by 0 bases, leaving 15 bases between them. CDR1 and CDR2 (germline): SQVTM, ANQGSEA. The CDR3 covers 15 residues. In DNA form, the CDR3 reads TGCAGCGTTGGGGGAGGATTGGGTATGAACACTGAAGCTTTCTTT. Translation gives CSVGGGLGMNTEAFF.

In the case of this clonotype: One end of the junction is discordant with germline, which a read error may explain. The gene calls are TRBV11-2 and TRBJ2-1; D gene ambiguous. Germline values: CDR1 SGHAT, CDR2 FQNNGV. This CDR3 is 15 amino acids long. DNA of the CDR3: TGTGCCAGCAGCCCGCTTCGGAGCTCCTACAATGAGCAGTCCTTC. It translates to CASSPLRSSYNEQSF.

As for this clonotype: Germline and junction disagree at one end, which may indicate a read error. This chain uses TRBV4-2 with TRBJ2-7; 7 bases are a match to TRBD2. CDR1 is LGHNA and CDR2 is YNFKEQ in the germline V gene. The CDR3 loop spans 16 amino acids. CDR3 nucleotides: TGTGCCAGCGGCCAAGAGGCTAGCGGCCCCTCCTACGAGCAGCACTTC. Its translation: CASGQEASGPSYEQHF.

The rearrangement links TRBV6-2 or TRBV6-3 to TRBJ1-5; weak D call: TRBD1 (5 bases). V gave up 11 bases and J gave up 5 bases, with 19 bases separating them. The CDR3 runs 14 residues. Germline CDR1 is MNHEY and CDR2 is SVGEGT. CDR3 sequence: CADALVKGDQPQHF. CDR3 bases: TGTGCCGACGCCCTGGTGAAAGGGGATCAGCCCCAGCATTTT.

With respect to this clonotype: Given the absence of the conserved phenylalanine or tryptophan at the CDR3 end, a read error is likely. The CDR3 DNA is TGTGCCAGCAGCTTAGCAGGGCCTGGGAGCACCGAAGCTTTCTAT. Translated, it gives CASSLAGPGSTEAFY. This rearrangement joins TRBV11-1 to TRBJ1-1; D remains ambiguous. Germline V gene lookup returns CDR1 SGHAT and CDR2 FQDESV (reference sequence). The CDR3 spans 15 residues. V was cut by 0 bases and J by 8 bases, with 16 bases left in between.

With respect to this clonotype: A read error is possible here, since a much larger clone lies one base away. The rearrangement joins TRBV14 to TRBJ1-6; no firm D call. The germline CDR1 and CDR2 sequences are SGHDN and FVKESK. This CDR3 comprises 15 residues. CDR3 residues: CAGSQDFLGNSPLHF. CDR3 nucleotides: TGTGCCGGCAGCCAAGACTTTCTGGGGAATTCACCCCTCCACTTT.